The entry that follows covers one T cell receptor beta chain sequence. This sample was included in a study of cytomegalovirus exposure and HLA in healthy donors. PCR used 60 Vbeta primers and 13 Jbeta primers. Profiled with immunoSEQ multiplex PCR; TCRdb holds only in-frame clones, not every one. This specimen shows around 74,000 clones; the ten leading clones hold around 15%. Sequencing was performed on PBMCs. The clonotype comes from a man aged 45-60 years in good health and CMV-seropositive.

This chain's CDR3 is CASSLDGASGTYEQYF. The CDR3 coding sequence is TGTGCCAGCAGCCTCGACGGGGCTAGCGGGACCTACGAGCAGTACTTC. This chain joins TRBV9 and TRBJ2-7; 9 bases map to TRBD2. CDR3 length: 16 residues. The germline gives CDR1 SGDLS, CDR2 YYNGEE. J was trimmed by 2 bases and V by 4 bases; bases with no gene match: 10.